Given below is one TCR beta chain in context. This clonotype occurred many times. Its antigen is unknown. Base qualities are not provided; no much larger clone lies one nucleotide away. A patient counted as having stable hyperthyroidism if there was no progression to ophthalmopathy within 18 months of follow-up. Hyperthyroidism patients were newly diagnosed, were aged 18 to 65 years, and had a disease duration under 2 months. Patients were excluded if they had other autoimmune diseases, uncontrolled infections, pregnancy or lactation. Diagnosis was based on clinical symptoms, serum thyroxine, TRAb, thyroid ultrasound and orbital computed tomography. PBMCs were isolated from 7.5 to 10 ml of fresh peripheral blood by Ficoll-Paque density gradient centrifugation. Total RNA was extracted using Trizol reagent, and RNA quality was checked on an Agilent 2100 Bioanalyzer. The data originate from a study of Graves' ophthalmopathy and Graves' hyperthyroidism (dated by TCRdb to between 2018 and 2020). Regarding the complete study: Peripheral blood was collected before any treatment was given, at the time of initial diagnosis. For training and testing, the 100 or so patients in the discovery cohort were randomly divided in a 7:3 ratio. To explore V-J signatures distinguishing ophthalmopathy from hyperthyroidism, a discovery set of about a hundred patients (around 44 ophthalmopathy, roughly 56 stable hyperthyroidism) was enrolled. After sampling, hyperthyroidism patients received methimazole starting at 30 mg daily, and ophthalmopathy patients received high-dose intravenous methylprednisolone. For independent validation, a separate cohort was made up of approximately 19 hyperthyroidism patients plus 17 patients who later progressed from hyperthyroidism to ophthalmopathy. In total, 135 blood samples were TCR-sequenced: some 40 ophthalmopathy, some 75 hyperthyroidism and about 17 hyperthyroidism-to-ophthalmopathy patients. TCR beta repertoire signatures were used to distinguish Graves' ophthalmopathy from Graves' hyperthyroidism and to predict progression to ophthalmopathy. In roughly 6 hyperthyroidism patients, T-cell repertoires of thyroid tissue and blood were compared.

TCR beta CDR3 regions were amplified from RNA transcripts for repertoire sequencing. HTBI primers and the Qiagen OneStep RT-PCR kit were used in a first-round RT-PCR, which was followed by a second-round multiplex PCR, size selection and purification. Libraries were sequenced paired-end with 100 bp reads on an Illumina HiSeq2000. In the original analysis: SOAPnuke was used to process the reads, removing any read that contained adapters or uncalled bases, had a mean Phred below 15, or lacked an exact match to the constant primer or identifier. COPE v1.2.5 was used to merge high-quality paired reads. Clonotypes were defined as unique nucleotide sequences and were aligned to IMGT TRB V, D and J references using MiTCR v1.1. The analysis was limited to V-J combinations with a frequency above 0.0001, which together covered approximately 99% of the repertoires. A TCR clonal expansion and chaos score per V-J combination was defined as the ratio of F50 clonal expansion to chaos observed in the TCRdist matrix. Features were reduced by Welch's t-statistics and random forest to 10 to 15 V-J combinations, which fed a naive Bayes classifier. The similarity between thyroid and blood repertoires was quantified using the Morisita-Horn index. TCRdb passed the public sequencing reads through fastp at Q25 and MiXCR, retaining productive beta sequences. Entries that share a CDR3 protein sequence are merged under the most common genes and DNA. What appears here as the V and J calls and clone size reflects TCRdb's work, not the paper's. This sample comprises hundreds of thousands of distinct CDR3 sequences, approximately 15% of them detected only once. The ten largest account for 5.5% to 8% of the sample.

Points the paper makes about the study in general: Ophthalmopathy was separated from stable hyperthyroidism by the 13-signature model with just under 90% sensitivity and about 83% specificity in cross-validation and with 80%/75% in the test set. Most of the expanded thyroid clonotypes with a frequency above 0.001 were also detected in blood, and it was suggested that the thyroid immune response may be reflected by blood repertoires. No statistical method was used to set the sample size in advance, and the investigators knew which group each participant was assigned to. In validation, the model predicted ophthalmopathy progression with 55% to 71% sensitivity and roughly 78% specificity; approximately 12 predicted patients were CT-confirmed with GO in a median of approximately 6.5 months.

The germline ends are 12 bases apart after V is trimmed by 5 bases and J by 8 bases. The CDR3 covers 12 residues, taking in both the cysteine and the phenylalanine. CDR3 DNA only is kept here, 36 bases in frame from base 1. Reading the germline V gene gives CDR1 SGHAT and CDR2 FQNNGV. Sequences were obtained from peripheral blood. The rearrangement joined TRBV11-2 to TRBJ2-5; no D segment can be confidently identified. The clonotype comes from a woman between 18 and 29 years old with stable Graves' hyperthyroidism. Donor details come from another sample of the same person, matched by shared clones. The DNA sequence is TGTGCCAGCAGCAAAGACCGGGCCACCCAGTACTTC. The resulting protein is CASSKDRATQYF. Supplemented by the reference TRBV11-2 and TRBJ2-5 proteins around the CDR3, the complete variable domain is EAGVAQSPRYKIIEKRQSVAFWCNPISGHATLYWYQQILGQGPKLLIQFQNNGVVDDSQLPKDRFSAERLKGVDSTLKIQPAKLEDSAVYLCASSKDRATQYFGPGTRLLVL.